The rows below give T cell receptor beta chains drawn from one sample of a study of T cells in Graves' hyperthyroidism and ophthalmopathy. MiXCR was run by TCRdb on the multiplex PCR reads, yielding one entry per CDR3 protein. The sample has under 400,000 distinct CDR3 sequences, about 18% seen once; the top ten hold about half. The material sequenced was blood. These receptors were obtained from a woman in her fifties or sixties with Graves' hyperthyroidism. CDR3s include the opening cysteine and the closing phenylalanine or tryptophan. The order of the fields is V gene, J gene, clone size, D gene, CDR3 DNA, CDR3 protein. The D gene is left open where the match is weak. Clone size appears in some rows only: once, few, many, or a class for an expanded clone.

>TRBV5-1|TRBJ2-7|NA|NA
TGCGCCAGCACCAGGATTGGGCCCGGCGAGCAGTACTTC
CASTRIGPGEQYF
>TRBV19|TRBJ1-1|few|NA
TGTGCCAGTAGAGATTGGTTGGAGAGCACTGAAGCTTTCTTT
CASRDWLESTEAFF
>TRBV2|TRBJ2-7|many|NA
TGTGCCAGCATGCGTGCGACCTACGAGCAGTACTTC
CASMRATYEQYF
>TRBV5-5|TRBJ2-5|NA|NA
TGTGCCAGCAGCCCTGGAGGGACCGAGACCCAGTACTTC
CASSPGGTETQYF
>TRBV27|TRBJ1-1|many|NA
TGTGCCAGCAGTTTGGGGAGTACCATCGCGAACACTGAAGCTTTCTTT
CASSLGSTIANTEAFF
>TRBV5-1|TRBJ2-5|many|TRBD1
TGCGCCAGCAGCCTCCCGACAGGGGGGCAGGAGACCCAGTACTTC
CASSLPTGGQETQYF
>TRBV30|TRBJ1-1|many|TRBD1
TGTGCCTGGAGTGCGCAGGGGGACACTGAAGCTTTCTTT
CAWSAQGDTEAFF
>TRBV9|TRBJ2-1|few|NA
TGTGCCAGCAGCGCAACCCGAACAGGAGGTAATCCGTTCTTC
CASSATRTGGNPFF
>TRBV7-8|TRBJ2-3|many|TRBD2
TGTGCCAGCGCGGGGGACGCTAGCACAGATACGCAGTATTTT
CASAGDASTDTQYF
>TRBV5-5|TRBJ1-1|many|NA
TGTGCCAGCAGCCCCTCATACGGGTTTGAAGCTTTCTTT
CASSPSYGFEAFF
>TRBV12-3/TRBV12-4|TRBJ2-1|many|TRBD1
TGTGCCAGCAGTCTAATCGGGACAGGGGCGGTGGACTACAATGAGCAGTTCTTC
CASSLIGTGAVDYNEQFF
>TRBV11-2|TRBJ1-2|NA|NA
TGTGCCAGCAGCTTAGCCCAAGAGTCTTCTGGCTACACCTTC
CASSLAQESSGYTF
>TRBV3-1|TRBJ1-2|many|NA
TGTGCCAGCAGCCCGCGAGCGGACTATGGCTACACCTTC
CASSPRADYGYTF
>TRBV6-1|TRBJ2-5|few|NA
TGTGCCAGCAGTGAACAGGGATGGACCCAGTACTTC
CASSEQGWTQYF
>TRBV9|TRBJ1-1|NA|TRBD1
TGTGCCAGCAGCGGGACAGGGGGCGCGAGGACTGAAGCTTTCTTT
CASSGTGGARTEAFF
>TRBV30|TRBJ1-5|few|NA
TGTGCCTGGAGTGTCGGGGGGAACCAGCCCCAGCATTTT
CAWSVGGNQPQHF
>TRBV2|TRBJ2-3|many|NA
TGTGCCAGCACCACCCCCGGCATCGATACGCAGTATTTT
CASTTPGIDTQYF
>TRBV28|TRBJ1-2|many|NA
TGTGCCAGCTACAGTTTAGGGATTACTCAAGGGGAAGGCTACACCTTC
CASYSLGITQGEGYTF